What follows describes a single T cell receptor (beta chain). This clonotype was seen repeatedly, ten times or more. Its antigen is unknown. Mismatch with germline at one junction end may stem from a read error. This specimen's treatment or condition label, interpreted: allogeneic hematopoietic cell transplantation with graft depleted of TCRalphabeta T cells and CD19 B cells. The transplant recipients were children given TCRalphabeta/CD19-depleted allogeneic hematopoietic cell grafts. The entry originates in a study of T-cell reconstitution after alpha-beta-depleted transplantation in children (dated by TCRdb to about 2016). In the study overall: Using TCR repertoire profiling, the study followed T-cell immune reconstitution in a quantitative way in children after TCRalphabeta/CD19-depleted allogeneic hematopoietic cell transplantation.

The protocol used for the library was PCR. Data came from an Illumina HiSeq 2500. TCR libraries were prepared with molecular barcoding, using unique molecular identifiers to normalize TCRbeta repertoire quantification. TCRdb reprocessed the public reads (quality trimming at Q25 with fastp, clone calling with MiXCR) and kept in-frame beta chains. Each CDR3 protein gets just one entry, which takes the most common genes and DNA from the rows behind it. This sample has 700,000 to 850,000 distinct CDR3 sequences in its table, and 15% to 20% of those were observed once. The ten largest account for around 5% of the sample. The germline V gene gives CDR1 as SGHTA and CDR2 as FQGNSA. The CDR3 has 14 amino acids, counting the end cysteine and phenylalanine. Only the CDR3 portion is preserved as DNA: 42 bases, with reading frame beginning at the first base. Here is what the overall study found, with its caveats: Hyperexpanded clone frequencies declined over subsequent months; after one year, T-cell counts and TCRbeta diversity were mostly attributed to newly produced T cells. The apparently early recovery of alphabetaT-cell counts about two months after transplant reportedly depended on only several hundred rapidly expanded clones that came from non-depleted graft cells. The high TCRbeta diversity at day 60 in some patients was ascribed to recipient T cells and intrathymic progenitors that had survived conditioning.

The chain links TRBV7-2 with TRBJ2-1, and 7 junction bases match TRBD1. The input for sequencing was PBMCs, mostly from graft donor cells, taken 360 days after TCRalphabeta/CD19-depleted stem cell transplant. This receptor was taken from a male patient younger than 18 who had a stem cell transplant for acute lymphoblastic leukemia, so the T cells may come from the graft donor. The CDR3: CASSLGQPDNAQFF. The sequenced DNA is TGTGCCAGCAGCTTGGGACAGCCTGACAATGCGCAGTTCTTC.